Listed here are 23 T cell receptor beta chains from one sample, sequenced in a study of early T cells in non-severe SARS-CoV-2 infection. Each CDR3 protein gets one entry after TCRdb re-called the 5' RACE reads with MiXCR. This sample yields tens of thousands of distinct CDR3 sequences, of which more than 13% are seen a single time; approximately 4% belongs to the top ten. The material sequenced was whole blood, taken at baseline. Every receptor here comes from an adult who was a healthcare worker with PCR-confirmed SARS-CoV-2 infection or an uninfected control (not recorded which).

The genes are TRBV18 and TRBJ1-5; D call uncertain. Germline CDR1 KGHSH, CDR2 LQKENI. This CDR3 has 13 residues. Trimming cost V 5 bases and J 7 bases, with 12 bases left between them. The CDR3 DNA reads as TGTGCCAGCTCAGGGTCCCGCGAGCAGCCCCAGCATTTT. Its translation: CASSGSREQPQHF.

This clonotype showed up many times. The CDR3 nucleotides read TGTGCCAGCAGCCCGAGGACAGACAACTATGGCTACACCTTC. It translates to CASSPRTDNYGYTF. The rearrangement joins TRBV7-9 to TRBJ1-2; D perhaps matches TRBD1 (6 bases). V lost 5 bases and J lost 2, with 12 bases in between. Germline CDR1 and CDR2: SEHNR and FQNEAQ (reference sequence). The CDR3 extends over 14 amino acids.

V usage is TRBV7-6 and J usage is TRBJ2-2, with a tentative D call TRBD2 (5 bases). The germline V and J ends were trimmed by 5 bases and 5 bases, with 9 bases remaining between them. Germline loops: CDR1 SGHVS, CDR2 FNYEAQ. The CDR3 consists of 13 residues. The CDR3, as DNA: TGTGCCAGCAGCCGGACGGGGACCGGGGAGCTGTTTTTT. Translated, it gives CASSRTGTGELFF.

This clonotype came up a few times. The rearrangement joins TRBV3-1 to TRBJ1-4; 9 positions agree with TRBD1. The CDR3 loop spans 16 amino acids. V was clipped by 4 bases and J by 9 bases; unmatched bases: 12. In germline, CDR1 is LGHDT, CDR2 YNNKEL (reference sequence). The CDR3 here is CASSPPTGTGIKKLFF. CDR3 in DNA: TGTGCCAGCAGCCCCCCTACCGGGACAGGGATTAAAAAACTGTTTTTT.

This clonotype was detected only a few times. J is TRBJ2-2 and V is TRBV3-1; the D is unclear. The germline V and J ends were trimmed by 1 base and 8 bases, with 2 bases remaining between them. The CDR3 contains 11 residues. Germline V gene lookup returns CDR1 LGHDT and CDR2 YNNKEL (reference sequence). CDR3 DNA: TGTGCCAGCAGCCAAGCTGGGGAGCTGTTTTTT. Protein product: CASSQAGELFF.

This clonotype was counted between two and nine times. V is TRBV5-1 and J is TRBJ2-6; D is uncertain. Trimming stripped 0 bases from V and 2 bases from J, with 6 bases between. Looked up from germline, CDR1 is SGHRS and CDR2 is YFSETQ. CDR3 length: 15 residues. This CDR3 is CASSLGPAGANVLTF. The CDR3 DNA follows: TGCGCCAGCAGCTTGGGACCAGCTGGGGCCAACGTCCTGACTTTC.

This clonotype turned up a few times. This chain joins TRBV5-1 and TRBJ1-3; D is unresolved. CDR1 and CDR2 from the germline V gene are SGHRS and YFSETQ. Between the trimmed V and J ends, which lost 5 bases and 2 bases, there was a span of 17 bases. The CDR3 runs 16 residues. CDR3 in amino acids: CASSFDGNNAGNTIYF. CDR3 nucleotide sequence: TGCGCCAGCAGTTTCGACGGGAACAACGCTGGAAACACCATATATTTT.

The V gene is TRBV20-1, the J gene TRBJ2-7; 7 positions agree with TRBD1. V trimming: 5 bases; J trimming: 6 bases; junction bases outside the gene matches: 4. Germline V CDR1 and CDR2: DFQATT, SNEGSKA (reference sequence). The CDR3 is 11 residues long. The CDR3 DNA follows: TGCAGTGCTTCGTACAGGGGCGAGCAGTACTTC. As protein: CSASYRGEQYF.

The rearrangement joins TRBV7-9 to TRBJ2-5; 7 bases align to TRBD2. Germline trimming cut 5 bases from V and 1 base from J; bases unmatched to any gene: 4. This CDR3 is built from 14 residues. CDR1 is SEHNR, CDR2 FQNEAQ, per germline (reference sequence). CDR3: CASSASGTQETQYF. In DNA, the CDR3 is TGTGCCAGCAGCGCGAGCGGGACCCAAGAGACCCAGTACTTC.

This chain uses TRBV6-2 or TRBV6-3 with TRBJ2-7, with TRBD2 identical over 7 bases. CDR1 MNHEY and CDR2 SVGEGT come from the germline V gene. Unmatched junction bases numbered 8, after V lost 6 bases and J lost 3 bases. The CDR3 spans 14 residues. The CDR3 protein is CASSRGGGIYEQYF. CDR3 nucleotides: TGTGCCAGCAGCCGCGGGGGAGGGATCTACGAGCAGTACTTC.

The V and J genes are TRBV9 and TRBJ2-2; D is ambiguous. V dropped 3 bases and J dropped 0 bases, with 12 bases sitting between them. The CDR3 sequence is 16 residues long. Germline CDR1 is SGDLS and CDR2 is YYNGEE. The CDR3 sequence is CASSAREIPNTGELFF. CDR3 in DNA: TGTGCCAGCAGCGCCCGAGAGATTCCGAACACCGGGGAGCTGTTTTTT.

The genes are TRBV29-1 and TRBJ2-7; 8 bases line up with TRBD1. The V gene end was trimmed by 7 bases and the J gene end by 6 bases; junction bases not matched to a gene: 8. Germline V gives CDR1 SQVTM, CDR2 ANQGSEA. The CDR3 is made up of 12 amino acids. The CDR3 loop is CSAGRTGIEQYF. CDR3 bases: TGCAGCGCCGGAAGGACAGGGATCGAGCAGTACTTC.

This clonotype was seen at least ten times. The rearrangement links TRBV20-1 to TRBJ2-1; 8 positions agree with TRBD2. Trimming cost V 5 bases and J 6 bases; bases outside gene matches: 6. The CDR3 covers 13 residues. Germline CDR1 DFQATT, CDR2 SNEGSKA (reference sequence). The CDR3 DNA sequence: TGCAGTGCTCAAAGTGGGACTAGCAATGAGCAGTTCTTC. Protein product: CSAQSGTSNEQFF.

This clonotype has at least ten counts. The chain has TRBV20-1 and TRBJ2-1; tentatively, D is TRBD1 or TRBD2 (5 bases each). The V and J ends lost 5 bases and 3 bases respectively, with 17 bases between them. CDR3 length equals 15 residues. Germline CDR1 reads DFQATT; CDR2 reads SNEGSKA (reference sequence). The CDR3 sequence: CSALPRDEVYNEQFF. Here the CDR3 DNA reads TGCAGTGCTCTACCCCGGGACGAGGTCTACAATGAGCAGTTCTTC.

This clonotype was picked up a small number of times. V is TRBV6-1 and J is TRBJ2-7; D gene unclear. CDR1 is MNHNS, CDR2 SASEGT, per germline. Trimming pared 8 bases from V and 1 base from J, leaving 9 bases between. The CDR3 spans 12 residues. In nucleotides, the CDR3 is TGTGCCAGCGTAGCACAGTCCTACGAGCAGTACTTC. It yields the protein CASVAQSYEQYF.

CDR3 in amino acids: CASRLTGTDNYGYTF. In nucleotides, the CDR3 is TGTGCAAGTCGTTTAACCGGGACAGATAACTATGGCTACACCTTC. The rearrangement joins TRBV12-2 to TRBJ1-2; TRBD1, as called in the table, went unchecked against the DNA. TRBV12-2 is given as a pseudogene. The CDR3 covers 15 residues.

The V and J genes are TRBV30 and TRBJ1-1; D may be TRBD1 (6 bases). The CDR3 consists of 13 residues. CDR1 GTSNPN and CDR2 SVGIG come from the germline V gene (reference sequence). V was cut by 4 bases and J by 6 bases, with 15 bases left in between. CDR3: CAWNGGGWAEAFF. The CDR3 nucleotides are TGTGCCTGGAACGGCGGGGGCTGGGCTGAAGCTTTCTTT.

This clonotype was detected a few times. This chain uses TRBV10-3 with TRBJ2-2, with D possibly being TRBD2 (7 bases). The CDR3 has 17 residues. The germline V gene has CDR1 ENHRY and CDR2 SYGVKD. Trimming shortened V by 6 bases and J by 5 bases, and 22 bases separated the two germline ends. The CDR3 sequence: CAISPQNAGARTGELFF. DNA for the CDR3: TGTGCCATCAGCCCTCAAAATGCGGGGGCCCGTACCGGGGAGCTGTTTTTT.

The rearrangement uses TRBV24-1 and TRBJ2-3, with no clear D. Germline lookup yields CDR1 KGHDR and CDR2 SFDVKD. The CDR3 totals 13 residues. The V end lost 4 bases, the J end lost 2 bases, and 6 bases lay between the germline ends. The CDR3 spells CATSEDNTDTQYF. CDR3 bases: TGTGCCACCAGTGAAGATAACACAGATACGCAGTATTTT.

The chain uses TRBV12-3 or TRBV12-4 and TRBJ2-7; 9 nucleotides agree with TRBD1. The CDR3 has 14 residues. The trim removed 7 bases at V and 4 bases at J, leaving 8 bases unmatched. The CDR3 sequence: CASNPQGARYEQYF. The CDR3 DNA sequence: TGTGCCAGCAACCCACAGGGGGCTCGGTACGAGCAGTACTTC.

V usage is TRBV7-9 and J usage is TRBJ2-7; D gene unclear. The CDR3 extends over 13 amino acids. CDR1 is SEHNR and CDR2 is FQNEAQ in the germline V gene (reference sequence). V lost 1 base and J 4 bases, leaving 8 bases between the germline ends. CDR3 coding DNA: TGTGCCAGCAGCTTAGGCGAGGTTTACGAGCAGTACTTC. This sequence encodes CASSLGEVYEQYF.

The chain has TRBV27 and TRBJ2-3; 7 bases fit TRBD2. The CDR3 is 13 residues long. V was pared by 10 bases and J by 2 bases, with 6 bases of the junction left unmatched. In germline, CDR1 is MNHEY, CDR2 SMNVEV (reference sequence). CDR3 in DNA: TGTGCCACGGAGCGGGATCACACAGATACGCAGTATTTT. The encoded protein is CATERDHTDTQYF.

The chain is built from TRBV20-1 and TRBJ2-1; 9 bases are shared with TRBD2. After removal of 4 bases from V and 4 bases from J, the junction contained 2 bases not matched to a gene. The germline V gene encodes CDR1 DFQATT and CDR2 SNEGSKA (reference sequence). This CDR3 spans 13 amino acids. The CDR3 here is CSAMTSGYNEQFF. DNA for the CDR3: TGCAGTGCTATGACTAGCGGTTACAATGAGCAGTTCTTC.